This is a list of T cell receptor beta chains from one sample in a study of shared clonotypes between healthy human individuals. Clones were read by immunoSEQ multiplex PCR, and TCRdb kept only the in-frame ones, dropping some. The data contain around 2.5 million clones, 80% to 95% of them singletons. Specimen: naive CD4+ T cells from PBMCs. These receptors were taken from a man between 18 and 35 years old in good health. Some clones in this sample may be carry-over from other donors' samples. Each CDR3 is given with its conserved first and last residue. A D gene is named only where the DNA matches it firmly. Clone size appears in some rows only: once, few, many, or a class for an expanded clone.

CDR3aa,CDR3nt,abundance,d_gene,j_gene,v_gene
CASSLWTLNQPQHF,TGTGCCAGCAGTTTATGGACACTTAATCAGCCCCAGCATTTT,few,NA,TRBJ1-5,TRBV28
CASRRTGTGELFF,TGTGCCAGCAGACGAACAGGGACCGGGGAGCTGTTTTTT,NA,NA,TRBJ2-2,TRBV27
CASSYSGQGTYEQYF,TGTGCCAGCAGTTACTCGGGCCAGGGAACCTACGAGCAGTACTTC,NA,NA,TRBJ2-7,TRBV6-5
CASSFYYEQYF,TGTGCCAGCAGTTTCTACTACGAGCAGTACTTC,few,NA,TRBJ2-7,TRBV28
CASSGRTSGRAYEQYF,TGTGCCAGCAGCGGACGAACTAGCGGGAGGGCCTACGAGCAGTACTTC,NA,TRBD2,TRBJ2-7,TRBV7-9
CASSRTGTNYGYTF,TGTGCCAGTAGTAGGACTGGGACTAACTATGGCTACACCTTC,NA,NA,TRBJ1-2,TRBV19
CASSRLTGVKAEAFF,TGTGCCAGCAGCCGTTTAACAGGGGTGAAGGCTGAAGCTTTCTTT,NA,TRBD1,TRBJ1-1,TRBV7-9
CASRTGNNEQFF,TGTGCCAGCAGGACCGGAAACAATGAGCAGTTCTTC,NA,NA,TRBJ2-1,TRBV6-6
CASSPYGPQETQYF,TGTGCCAGCAGCCCATACGGACCTCAAGAGACCCAGTACTTC,NA,NA,TRBJ2-5,TRBV7-2
CASGDRTGGHEQFF,TGCGCCAGCGGGGACCGGACAGGGGGCCATGAGCAGTTCTTC,NA,TRBD1,TRBJ2-1,TRBV5-1
CASSPGLADSNEQFF,TGCGCCAGCAGCCCGGGACTAGCTGATTCCAATGAGCAGTTCTTC,NA,TRBD2,TRBJ2-1,TRBV5-1
CASSTPGRATRDTGELFF,TGTGCCAGTAGTACACCGGGCCGGGCGACCCGGGACACCGGGGAGCTGTTTTTT,once,NA,TRBJ2-2,TRBV19
CATSGSGGLNF,TGTGCCACCAGCGGATCGGGCGGTCTGAACTTC,NA,NA,TRBJ2-7,TRBV15
CASSYSSGNTIYF,TGTGCCAGCAGTTACTCCTCTGGAAACACCATATATTTT,NA,NA,TRBJ1-3,TRBV28
CASMASGSLRYNEQFF,TGTGCCAGCATGGCTAGCGGGAGTTTGAGGTACAATGAGCAGTTCTTC,NA,TRBD2,TRBJ2-1,TRBV5-5
CASSLPGSSSYEQYF,TGTGCCAGCAGTTTGCCCGGTTCGAGCTCCTACGAGCAGTACTTC,NA,NA,TRBJ2-7,TRBV28
CASSLGTSRGTDTQYF,TGTGCCAGCAGCTTAGGGACATCTAGAGGCACAGATACGCAGTATTTT,NA,NA,TRBJ2-3,TRBV7-2
CASSVFRDRGPGEQYF,TGTGCCAGCAGTGTTTTCCGGGACAGGGGGCCAGGCGAGCAGTACTTC,NA,TRBD1,TRBJ2-7,TRBV6-1
CASSSSPGVSAFF,TGTGCCAGCAGCTCCAGCCCCGGGGTATCGGCTTTCTTT,NA,NA,TRBJ1-1,TRBV7-3
CASRRIGQVSTGYTF,TGTGCCAGTAGGAGAATAGGGCAGGTCTCCACTGGCTACACCTTC,NA,NA,TRBJ1-2,TRBV19
CASSGTGRNTGELFF,TGTGCCAGCAGTGGCACGGGACGCAACACCGGGGAGCTGTTTTTT,NA,NA,TRBJ2-2,TRBV2
CASSGQGVQPQHF,TGTGCCAGCAGCGGACAGGGAGTTCAGCCCCAGCATTTT,NA,TRBD1,TRBJ1-5,TRBV2
CASSADRGSYNSPLHF,TGTGCCAGCAGCGCGGACAGGGGGTCCTATAATTCACCCCTCCACTTT,NA,TRBD1,TRBJ1-6,TRBV4-2
CASSRTGGQHTEAFF,TGTGCCAGCAGTCGCACGGGGGGGCAGCACACTGAAGCTTTCTTT,NA,NA,TRBJ1-1,TRBV6-6
CASSLLNPDREKNIQYF,TGTGCCAGCAGCTTACTCAACCCTGACAGGGAGAAAAACATTCAGTACTTC,NA,TRBD1,TRBJ2-4,TRBV7-9
CASSTSGTSTQAQFF,TGTGCCAGCAGTACCTCCGGGACTAGTACCCAGGCGCAGTTCTTC,once,TRBD2,TRBJ2-1,TRBV28
CASSPQTSGKYEQYF,TGTGCCAGCAGTCCGCAGACTAGCGGGAAGTACGAGCAGTACTTC,NA,TRBD2,TRBJ2-7,TRBV27
CASQGGNSNQPQHF,TGTGCCAGCCAGGGGGGGAATAGCAATCAGCCCCAGCATTTT,NA,TRBD1,TRBJ1-5,TRBV2
CASRTGAASGSNEQFF,TGTGCCAGCAGGACAGGGGCGGCTAGCGGGAGCAATGAGCAGTTCTTC,NA,TRBD2,TRBJ2-1,TRBV7-2
CSTRDGLGTDTQYF,TGCAGCACGAGGGACGGACTAGGCACAGATACGCAGTATTTT,NA,TRBD2,TRBJ2-3,TRBV29-1